A single sample gave rise to the 5 T cell receptor beta chains below, sequenced in a study of T cell changes during pregnancy in multiple sclerosis. Measured with immunoSEQ multiplex PCR; TCRdb has only the in-frame clones, and not every one. Seen here are roughly 110,000 clones, 85% to 95% observed once, and the top ten hold roughly 1.5%. Here the sequenced sample was peripheral blood, taken after pregnancy. The receptors derive from a female donor with multiple sclerosis, enrolled in a pregnancy study.

The chain recombines TRBV6-1 with TRBJ2-7, with 8 bases lining up with TRBD2. The V segment lost 6 bases and the J segment 2 bases; nucleotides outside the gene matches: 6. The CDR3 length is 14 residues. Germline-derived CDR1 and CDR2 are MNHNS and SASEGT. Written as DNA, the CDR3 is TGTGCCAGCAGGAGAACTAGCGGTGCCTACGAGCAGTACTTC. Translating it yields CASRRTSGAYEQYF.

V and J are TRBV5-1 and TRBJ2-3; 9 nucleotides align to TRBD2. From germline, CDR1 is SGHRS and CDR2 YFSETQ. Trimming removed 2 bases from V and 2 bases from J; junction bases left unmatched: 6. The CDR3 consists of 16 residues. The CDR3 coding sequence is TGCGCCAGCAGCTTCACGAGCGGGGGGACCACAGATACGCAGTATTTT. Translation gives CASSFTSGGTTDTQYF.

The V call is TRBV29-1, the J call TRBJ2-1; TRBD1 agrees at 9 bases. V was clipped by 4 bases and J by 9 bases; unmatched bases: 10. The CDR3 totals 14 residues. CDR1 is SQVTM and CDR2 is ANQGSEA in the germline V gene. Here the CDR3 DNA reads TGCAGCGTTGTGAACAGGGGGCGAAATGTTGAGCAGTTCTTC. Translation: CSVVNRGRNVEQFF.

The genes are TRBV7-3 and TRBJ2-1; 9 bases agree with TRBD2. V lost 5 bases and J lost 8; bases outside the gene matches: 16. Germline V gives CDR1 SGHTA, CDR2 FQGTGA. This CDR3 is 17 amino acids long. The CDR3 loop is CASSPTPRAGGGDEQFF. The CDR3 DNA sequence: TGTGCCAGCAGCCCCACTCCACGAGCGGGAGGTGGGGATGAGCAGTTCTTC.

V gene TRBV10-3 combines with J gene TRBJ2-1, with 10 positions matching TRBD1. The germline CDR1 and CDR2 sequences are ENHRY and SYGVKD. The CDR3 runs 13 residues. The V gene end was trimmed by 10 bases and the J gene end by 8 bases; junction bases not matched to a gene: 8. The CDR3 nucleotides read TGTGCCACCGGACAGGGGGTAGTGGATGAGCAGTTCTTC. As protein: CATGQGVVDEQFF.